This TCR beta chain was identified during a study of regulatory T cells in long-lasting Graves disease. Study-wide points: Persistent Graves' patients showed less TCR diversity than newly diagnosed patients showed. Investigators studied peripheral blood only, not thyroid tissue.

Regarding this clonotype: Its antigen is not identified.

Both iRepertoire HTBI primers and Arm-PCR of CDR3 regions were used to build the TCR beta libraries. TCRdb passed the multiplex PCR reads through MiXCR, listing each CDR3 protein once. The table shows almost 350,000 distinct CDR3 sequences, with about 19% occurring only once. Indicated time point: persistent/refractory GD, antithyroid drugs over 5 years with positive TRAb. PBMC-extracted RNA yielded the TCR library. Germline V lookup: CDR1 MDHEN, CDR2 SYDVKM. V shed 6 bases and J shed 0 bases, with 12 bases lying between them. There are 15 residues in the CDR3. Sample: peripheral blood mononuclear cells (PBMCs), taken when the disease was refractory, from a patient treated with antithyroid drugs. The rearrangement links TRBV28 to TRBJ2-1; D perhaps matches TRBD2 (5 bases). The clonotype comes from a female donor with Graves disease. CDR3 sequence: CASRSSTSSYNEQFF. Written as DNA, the CDR3 is TGTGCCAGCAGATCTAGCACGAGCTCCTACAATGAGCAGTTCTTC.